The 27 T cell receptor beta chains in this list originate from one sample, sequenced in a study of blood T cells in healthy people across ages (dated by TCRdb to 2013 to 2016). Libraries were built with 5' RACE. These reads were obtained on an Illumina HiSeq 2500. A second PCR of about 7 to 12 cycles was run with a J-beta primer mix and a sample-barcoded 5' primer. TCRdb reanalyzed the raw reads on its own, using fastp at Q25 for trimming and MiXCR for clone calling, and kept in-frame beta chains. Each entry is one CDR3 protein sequence, shown with its most common DNA and genes. Recorded for this sample are over 600,000 distinct CDR3 sequences; over 20% of them occurred a single time. Roughly 3.6% of the sample lies in the top ten. Material for sequencing was blood. The receptor set was obtained from a man aged 65-85 years in good health.

The V gene is TRBV20-1, the J gene TRBJ2-1; 10 bases are a match to TRBD2. The CDR3 totals 16 residues. The V gene's germline CDR1 is DFQATT and CDR2 SNEGSKA (reference sequence). Unmatched junction bases numbered 8, after V lost 6 bases and J lost 0 bases. Written as DNA, the CDR3 is TGCAGTGCCCCAGGGACTAGCGCTAGCTCCTACAATGAGCAGTTCTTC. Encoded protein: CSAPGTSASSYNEQFF.

This clonotype was detected a few times. This rearrangement joins TRBV5-1 to TRBJ2-5; 7 nucleotides align to TRBD2. TRBJ2-1 explains the end of the DNA better; the J call may be wrong. Germline V CDR1 and CDR2: SGHRS, YFSETQ. The CDR3 is 14 residues long. The CDR3 nucleotides read TGCGCCAGCAGCTTGGAGACTAGCAAGAATGAGCAGTTCTTC. It codes for CASSLETSKNEQFF.

J is TRBJ2-3 and V is TRBV2, with TRBD2 identical over 8 bases. The length of the CDR3 is 15 residues. Germline V gene data show CDR1 as SNHLY and CDR2 as FYNNEI. The V gene end was trimmed by 10 bases and the J gene end by 0 bases; junction bases not matched to a gene: 9. The CDR3 region is CATRGSGRSTDTQYF. The CDR3 bases are TGTGCCACCAGAGGAAGCGGGAGAAGCACAGATACGCAGTATTTT.

CDR3 sequence (DNA): TGCAGTGCTGTAGGTCCGGCTGGGGCCAACGTCCTGACTTTC. Residues: CSAVGPAGANVLTF. This chain connects TRBV20-1 to TRBJ2-6; D unclear. The CDR3 sequence is 14 residues long. Per the germline V gene, CDR1 is DFQATT and CDR2 is SNEGSKA (reference sequence). Trimming left V 5 bases short and J 2 bases short, with 10 bases between.

The chain couples TRBV5-1 to TRBJ2-7, with 9 bases that match TRBD2. The CDR3 extends over 14 amino acids. Trimming took 1 base from V and 4 from J; bases not matched to a gene: 3. Looked up from germline, CDR1 is SGHRS and CDR2 is YFSETQ. CDR3 coding DNA: TGCGCCAGCAGCTTGTGGACTAGCGTTTACGAGCAGTACTTC. Protein product: CASSLWTSVYEQYF.

The chain recombines TRBV28 with TRBJ2-1; 12 nucleotides align to TRBD2. This CDR3 has 19 amino acids. Germline V lookup: CDR1 MDHEN, CDR2 SYDVKM. J gave up 0 bases and V 5 bases, and 11 bases lay outside the gene matches. In nucleotides, the CDR3 is TGTGCCAGCAGTCCAACACTAGCGGGAGGTTCTAGCTCCTACAATGAGCAGTTCTTC. Amino acids: CASSPTLAGGSSSYNEQFF.

V gene TRBV28 combines with J gene TRBJ2-3; tentatively, D is TRBD2 (5 bases). CDR1 and CDR2 (germline): MDHEN, SYDVKM. The CDR3 has 16 residues. V dropped 3 bases and J dropped 0 bases, with 13 bases sitting between them. CDR3 DNA sequence: TGTGCCAGCAGTTTCCCATTAAGCGGAAGCACAGATACGCAGTATTTT. This codes for CASSFPLSGSTDTQYF. Together with reference TRBV28 and TRBJ2-3, the CDR3 gives the full variable domain: DVKVTQSSRYLVKRTGEKVFLECVQDMDHENMFWYRQDPGLGLRLIYFSYDVKMKEKGDIPEGYSVSREKKERFSLILESASTNQTSMYLCASSFPLSGSTDTQYFGPGTRLTVL.

V usage is TRBV6-6 and J usage is TRBJ2-5; D tentatively fits TRBD1 or TRBD2 (7 bases each). The DNA end lines up better with TRBJ2-1; the J call may be wrong. This CDR3 is built from 13 residues. Per the germline V gene, CDR1 is MNHNY and CDR2 is SVGAGI (reference sequence). This CDR3 is CASRPGGVGEQFF. Written as DNA, the CDR3 is TGTGCCAGTAGGCCAGGGGGGGTCGGTGAGCAGTTCTTC.

This clonotype was observed a handful of times. The chain combines TRBV12-3 or TRBV12-4 with TRBJ2-4, with D hard to call. CDR3 length: 15 amino acids. Trimming shortened V by 6 bases and J by 0 bases, and 12 bases separated the two germline ends. The CDR3 coding sequence is TGTGCCAGCAGCACCGGTTTGGTAGCCAAAAACATTCAGTACTTC. Its translation: CASSTGLVAKNIQYF.

This clonotype was counted only a few times. The V and J genes are TRBV20-1 and TRBJ2-5; the D is unclear. The DNA end favors TRBJ2-1, so the J call may be wrong. In germline, CDR1 is DFQATT, CDR2 SNEGSKA (reference sequence). This CDR3 is built from 14 residues. The CDR3 nucleotides read TGCAGTGCTAGAGCTCCCGCAGGTTACAATGAGCAGTTCTTC. Translation: CSARAPAGYNEQFF.

This rearrangement joins TRBV25-1 to TRBJ1-2, with D perhaps TRBD1 (5 bases). CDR3 length equals 12 residues. The V gene lost 7 bases and the J gene lost 3 bases, with 9 bases spanning the gap. CDR1 and CDR2 (germline): MGHDK, SYGVNS. The CDR3 DNA reads TGTGCCAGCAACGAAGGGGACTATGGCTACACCTTC. As protein: CASNEGDYGYTF.

The V gene is TRBV12-3 or TRBV12-4, the J gene TRBJ2-2, with 7 bases that match TRBD2. With V trimmed by 8 bases and J by 4 bases, 7 bases remained unmatched. This CDR3 comprises 14 residues. The CDR3 spells CASGRSSGTGELFF. CDR3 DNA: TGTGCCAGCGGTCGGTCTAGCGGCACCGGGGAGCTGTTTTTT.

This clonotype was seen a few times. The chain carries TRBV20-1 and TRBJ2-7, with D perhaps TRBD2 (6 bases). CDR1 is DFQATT and CDR2 is SNEGSKA in the germline V gene (reference sequence). V was pared by 4 bases and J by 3 bases, with 16 bases between. The CDR3 runs to 14 residues. The CDR3 nucleotides read TGCAGTGCTACAACCGGGACTGCACTCTACGAGCAGTACTTC. This gives the protein CSATTGTALYEQYF.

This chain uses TRBV2 with TRBJ2-4; 10 bases match TRBD2. J gave up 8 bases and V 7 bases, and 2 bases lay outside the gene matches. The CDR3 is 12 amino acids. Germline-derived CDR1 and CDR2 are SNHLY and FYNNEI. As DNA, the CDR3 is TGTGCCAGCAAGCTAGCGGGAGACATTCAGTACTTC. The encoded protein is CASKLAGDIQYF.

The chain is built from TRBV7-9 and TRBJ1-1; 8 positions match TRBD1. CDR3 length: 13 amino acids. Trimming cost V 8 bases and J 1 base; bases outside gene matches: 3. Germline V gene lookup returns CDR1 SEHNR and CDR2 FQNEAQ (reference sequence). CDR3 bases: TGTGCCAGCGGGGACAGGCAGAACACTGAAGCTTTCTTT. Amino acids: CASGDRQNTEAFF.

The chain recombines TRBV24-1 with TRBJ2-1; the D gene could be TRBD1 or TRBD2 (7 bases each). The V end was cut by 0 bases, the J end by 7 bases, with 12 bases between. Germline V gene data show CDR1 as KGHDR and CDR2 as SFDVKD. CDR3 size: 15 residues. CDR3 residues: CATSDLQGGMNEQFF. In nucleotides, the CDR3 is TGTGCCACCAGTGATTTGCAGGGGGGGATGAATGAGCAGTTCTTC.

The chain combines TRBV11-2 with TRBJ2-2, with 12 bases lining up with TRBD2. CDR1 is SGHAT, CDR2 FQNNGV, per germline. The CDR3 is made up of 20 amino acids. After removal of 0 bases from V and 0 bases from J, the junction contained 8 bases not matched to a gene. In nucleotides, the CDR3 is TGTGCCAGCAGCTTAGATAGACTAGCGGGAGCCCTCTCGAACACCGGGGAGCTGTTTTTT. It encodes CASSLDRLAGALSNTGELFF.

The chain recombines TRBV6-6 with TRBJ1-6; TRBD1 might be the D (6 bases). The CDR3 covers 13 residues. V lost 8 bases and J 6 bases, leaving 11 bases between the germline ends. Per the germline V gene, CDR1 is MNHNY and CDR2 is SVGAGI (reference sequence). The CDR3 coding sequence is TGTGCCAGCGCCCGAGGGGGTAATTCACCCCTCCACTTT. Translation gives CASARGGNSPLHF.

The chain carries TRBV9 and TRBJ2-5; TRBD2 aligns across 12 bases. The J call may be wrong; the DNA end is better matched by TRBJ2-1. The CDR3 extends over 15 amino acids. Germline loops: CDR1 SGDLS, CDR2 YYNGEE. The CDR3, as DNA: TGTGCCAGTTCTAGCGGGAGGGCCGACTACAATGAGCAGTTCTTC. It codes for CASSSGRADYNEQFF.

This clonotype appeared a few times. This sequence joins TRBV7-2 and TRBJ1-2, with D perhaps matching TRBD1 (5 bases). Germline CDR1 SGHTA, CDR2 FQGNSA. The CDR3 covers 12 residues. Trimming cost V 5 bases and J 4 bases, with 8 bases left between them. The CDR3 loop reads CASSPGLYGYTF. CDR3 DNA sequence: TGTGCCAGCAGCCCGGGACTCTATGGCTACACCTTC.

The table lists this clonotype with a few counts. The gene calls are TRBV20-1 and TRBJ1-5; D is possibly TRBD1 (5 bases). Trimming left V 5 bases short and J 0 bases short, with 14 bases between. Germline lookup yields CDR1 DFQATT and CDR2 SNEGSKA (reference sequence). The CDR3 has 15 amino acids. The CDR3 DNA reads as TGCAGTGCTGCCCGGGACGGCTATAGCAATCAGCCCCAGCATTTT. It yields the protein CSAARDGYSNQPQHF.

V gene TRBV12-3 or TRBV12-4 combines with J gene TRBJ2-4; D uncertain. Trimming took off 2 bases at V and 6 bases at J, with 5 bases between the two ends. This CDR3 contains 12 residues. The CDR3 DNA reads TGTGCCAGCAGTTTAAGTGCAAACATTCAGTACTTC. Its protein is CASSLSANIQYF.

This clonotype was picked up many times. CDR3 sequence (DNA): TGTGCCAGCAGCCTACCGGGACTAGCGGCGGACGGAGAGACCCAGTACTTC. This gives the protein CASSLPGLAADGETQYF. The V call is TRBV6-6, the J call TRBJ2-5; 11 positions match TRBD2. V gave up 6 bases and J gave up 4 bases; unmatched junction bases: 13. The CDR3 runs to 17 residues. Germline CDR1 MNHNY, CDR2 SVGAGI (reference sequence).

The rearrangement joins TRBV7-9 to TRBJ2-7; D is uncertain. CDR1 and CDR2 from the germline V gene are SEHNR and FQNEAQ (reference sequence). The CDR3 spans 12 residues. V was clipped by 4 bases and J by 3 bases, with 7 bases between them. CDR3 coding DNA: TGTGCCAGCAGCTCCGACTTCTACGAGCAGTACTTC. Translation: CASSSDFYEQYF.

A few counts support this clonotype. V gene TRBV11-2 combines with J gene TRBJ2-5, with D unclear. The germline V gene encodes CDR1 SGHAT and CDR2 FQNNGV. Trimming removed 4 bases from V and 6 bases from J, with 15 bases in between. The CDR3 loop spans 14 amino acids. The CDR3 DNA is TGTGCCAGCAGCTCCGGCGGCCTCCCCAAGACCCAGTACTTC. It codes for CASSSGGLPKTQYF.

This rearrangement joins TRBV15 to TRBJ1-4; no clear D gene. This CDR3 contains 17 residues. CDR1 is LNHNV, CDR2 YYDKDF, per germline (reference sequence). V was trimmed by 1 base and J by 4 bases, leaving 16 bases between them. In DNA, the CDR3 is TGTGCCACCAGCAGAGCGGATCCGGCCATGGGTAATGAAAAACTGTTTTTT. Amino acid sequence: CATSRADPAMGNEKLFF.

This clonotype was seen more than once but under ten times. The rearrangement links TRBV2 to TRBJ1-2; no firm D call. This CDR3 contains 13 residues. Between the trimmed V and J ends, which lost 1 base and 2 bases, there was a span of 5 bases. The V gene's germline CDR1 is SNHLY and CDR2 FYNNEI. CDR3 loop: CASSEEENYGYTF. The CDR3 nucleotides are TGTGCCAGCAGTGAAGAGGAGAACTATGGCTACACCTTC.